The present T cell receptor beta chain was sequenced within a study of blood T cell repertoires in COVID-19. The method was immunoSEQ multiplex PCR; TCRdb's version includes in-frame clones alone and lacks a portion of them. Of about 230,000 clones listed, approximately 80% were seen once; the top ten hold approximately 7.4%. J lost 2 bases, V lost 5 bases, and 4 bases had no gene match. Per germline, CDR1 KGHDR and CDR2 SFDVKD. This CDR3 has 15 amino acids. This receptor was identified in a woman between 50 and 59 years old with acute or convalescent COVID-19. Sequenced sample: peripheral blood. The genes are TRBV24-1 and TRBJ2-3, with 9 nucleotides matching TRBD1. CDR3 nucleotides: TGTGCCACCAGTGGCGGACAGGGGTCCACAGATACGCAGTATTTT. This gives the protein CATSGGQGSTDTQYF.